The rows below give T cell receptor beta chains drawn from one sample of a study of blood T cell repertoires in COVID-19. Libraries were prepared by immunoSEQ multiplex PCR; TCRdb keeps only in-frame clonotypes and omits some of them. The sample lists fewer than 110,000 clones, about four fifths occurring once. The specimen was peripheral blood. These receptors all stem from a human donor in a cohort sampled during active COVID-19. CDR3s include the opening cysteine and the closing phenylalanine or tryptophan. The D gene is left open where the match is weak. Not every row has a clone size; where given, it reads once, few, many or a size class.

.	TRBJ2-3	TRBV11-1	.	TGTGCCAGCAGCTTAGATCCAGGGCCCACAGATACGCAGTATTTT	CASSLDPGPTDTQYF
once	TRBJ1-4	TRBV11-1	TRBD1	TGTGCCAGCAGCTTCGGACAGGGATATGAAAAACTGTTTTTT	CASSFGQGYEKLFF
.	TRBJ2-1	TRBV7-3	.	TGTGCCAGCAGCTCCCGGGGGGCCCCCTACAAGGGACATGAGCAGTTCTTC	CASSSRGAPYKGHEQFF
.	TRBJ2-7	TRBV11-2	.	TGTGCCAGCAGCTCGCGGCTAGCGATCTACGAGCAGTACTTC	CASSSRLAIYEQYF
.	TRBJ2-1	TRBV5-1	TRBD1	TGCGCCAGCAGCTTGGCTTTGGGACAGGGGGTCAATGAGCAGTTCTTC	CASSLALGQGVNEQFF
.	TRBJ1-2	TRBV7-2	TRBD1	TGTGCCAGCAGCTGGCGACAGGGTGGTGGCTACACCTTC	CASSWRQGGGYTF
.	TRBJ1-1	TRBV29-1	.	TGCAGCGTTGACCCCGGGGACACTGAAGCTTTCTTT	CSVDPGDTEAFF
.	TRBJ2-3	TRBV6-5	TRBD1	TGTGCCAGCCGCCTTACAGGGGGTGGGACAGATACGCAGTATTTT	CASRLTGGGTDTQYF
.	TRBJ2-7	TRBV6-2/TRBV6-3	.	TGTGCCAGCAGTTTTCAATCCCCTAGTAGAGCCTACGAGCAGTACTTC	CASSFQSPSRAYEQYF
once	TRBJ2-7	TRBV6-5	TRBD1	TGTGCCAGCAGCCGAAGACAGGGGAGCTACGAGCAGTACTTC	CASSRRQGSYEQYF
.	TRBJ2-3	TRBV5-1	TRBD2	TGCGCCAGCAGCTCCGGGACTAGCGGGGGAGGAGATACGCAGTATTTT	CASSSGTSGGGDTQYF
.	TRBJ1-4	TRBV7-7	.	TGTGCTAGCAGCTTAGTTACACAGGGTTCAACTAATGAAAAACTGTTTTTT	CASSLVTQGSTNEKLFF
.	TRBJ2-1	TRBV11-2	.	TGTGCCAGCACCATAAGGGGGGGACCCTACAATGAGCAGTTCTTC	CASTIRGGPYNEQFF
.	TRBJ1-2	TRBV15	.	TGTGCCACCAGCGGAACAGGTTTGGGTGGCTACACCTTC	CATSGTGLGGYTF
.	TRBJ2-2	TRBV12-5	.	TGTGCTAGTGGTTTACTCAGGGTCGGGGAGCTGTTTTTT	CASGLLRVGELFF
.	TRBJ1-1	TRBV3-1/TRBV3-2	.	TGTGCCAGCAGCCATCGGGGGGGTAACACTGAAGCTTTCTTT	CASSHRGGNTEAFF
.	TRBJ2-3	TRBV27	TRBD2	TGTGCCAGCACCAGCGGGGGGTCCTCGGAGTATTTT	CASTSGGSSEYF
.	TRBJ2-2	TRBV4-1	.	TGCGCCAGCAGCCAAGAGATAGCGGCGAACACCGGGGAGCTGTTTTTT	CASSQEIAANTGELFF
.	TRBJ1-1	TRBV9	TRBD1	TGTGCCAGCAGCGAAAACAGGGGCCCCAGCACTGAAGCTTTCTTT	CASSENRGPSTEAFF
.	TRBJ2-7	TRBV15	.	TGTGCCACCGGAGGGGATTTTTCCTACGAGCAGTACTTC	CATGGDFSYEQYF
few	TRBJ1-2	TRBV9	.	TGTGCCAGCAGCCCCACTGGCCTGGGCGGCTACACCTTC	CASSPTGLGGYTF
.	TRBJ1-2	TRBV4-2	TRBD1	TGTGCCAGCAGCCACGTGGACAGGGGGCGTCCTGATGGCTACACCTTC	CASSHVDRGRPDGYTF
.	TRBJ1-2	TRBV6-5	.	TGTGCCAGCAAGAACGAAGCTCCAGGCTACACCTTC	CASKNEAPGYTF
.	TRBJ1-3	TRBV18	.	TGTGCCAGCTCACCACAAGGGGGATCTGGAAACACCATATATTTT	CASSPQGGSGNTIYF
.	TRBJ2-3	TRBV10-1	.	TGCGCCGGGGGGTTGATGGGCCGTACCACAGATACGCAGTATTTT	CAGGLMGRTTDTQYF
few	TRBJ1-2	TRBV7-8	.	TGTGCCAGCAGCCTGATCTTGGGGGGGACGAGCGGCTACACCTTC	CASSLILGGTSGYTF
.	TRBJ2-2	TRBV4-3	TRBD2	TGCGCCAGCAGCCAAGCCCCGGTACTAGCGGGGGGGCTGAACACCGGGGAGCTGTTTTTT	CASSQAPVLAGGLNTGELFF
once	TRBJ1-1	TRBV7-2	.	TGTGCCAGCAGCTTAGAGTACAGTACCGCCACTGAAGCTTTCTTT	CASSLEYSTATEAFF
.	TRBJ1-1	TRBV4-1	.	TGCGCCAGCAGCCAAGATCGGGGAAACACTGAAGCTTTCTTT	CASSQDRGNTEAFF
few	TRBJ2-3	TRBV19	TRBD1	TGTGCCAGTAGTATCAGACAGGGTATCGCAGATACGCAGTATTTT	CASSIRQGIADTQYF
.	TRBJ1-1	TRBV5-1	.	TGCGCCAGCAGCGAGCCCCCCGGCACTGAAGCTTTCTTT	CASSEPPGTEAFF
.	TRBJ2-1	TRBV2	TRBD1	TGTGCCAGCAGCATACAGGGGGCATGGAATGAGCAGTTCTTC	CASSIQGAWNEQFF
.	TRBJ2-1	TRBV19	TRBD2	TGTGCCAGTAGTTACGGGACTAGCGGGGGGGCATCCTACAATGAGCAGTTCTTC	CASSYGTSGGASYNEQFF
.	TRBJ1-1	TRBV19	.	TGTGCCAGTAGTGCGATACAGGGAGGGGGATCCACTGAAGCTTTCTTT	CASSAIQGGGSTEAFF
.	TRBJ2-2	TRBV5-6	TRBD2	TGTGCCAGCAGCGATGAGGTAGCGGGGCTCACCGGGGAGCTGTTTTTT	CASSDEVAGLTGELFF
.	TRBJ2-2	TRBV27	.	TGTGCCAGCAGACCCAGGGGTCACACCGGGGAGCTGTTTTTT	CASRPRGHTGELFF
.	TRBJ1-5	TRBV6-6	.	TGTGCCAGCAGCCGGAACGGACAGCTTAATCAGCCCCAGCATTTT	CASSRNGQLNQPQHF
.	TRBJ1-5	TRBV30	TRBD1	TGTGCCTGGTCACCCGGGACAGGGCGAAATAGCAATCAGCCCCAGCATTTT	CAWSPGTGRNSNQPQHF
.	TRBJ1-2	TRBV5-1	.	TGCGCCAGCAGCTTGGAATCAGGGGACTATGGCTACACCTTC	CASSLESGDYGYTF
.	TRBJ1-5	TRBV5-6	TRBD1	TGTGCCAGCAGCTTGGGTTGGGACAGGGTCAATCAGCCCCAGCATTTT	CASSLGWDRVNQPQHF
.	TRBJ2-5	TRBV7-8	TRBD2	TGTGCCAGCAGCGTTCATCGAGCGGGGGGGCAGGAGACCCAGTACTTC	CASSVHRAGGQETQYF
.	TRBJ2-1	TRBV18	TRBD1	TGTGCCAGCTCACCTCGATTGGACAGGGGTGATGAGCAGTTCTTC	CASSPRLDRGDEQFF
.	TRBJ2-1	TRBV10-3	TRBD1	TGTGCCATCAGACGCGGGACAGGGGCGGACAATGAGCAGTTCTTC	CAIRRGTGADNEQFF
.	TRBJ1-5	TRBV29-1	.	TGCACGAACCGGGACACCTATAGCAATCAGCCCCAGCATTTT	CTNRDTYSNQPQHF
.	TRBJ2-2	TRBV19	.	TGTGCCAGTAGTATGGGGGGTCTAGAGCTGTTTTTT	CASSMGGLELFF
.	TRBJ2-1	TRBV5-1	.	TGCGCCAGCAGCTGGGGCCAGGGGGGTGAGCAGTTCTTC	CASSWGQGGEQFF
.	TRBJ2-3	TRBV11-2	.	TGTGCCAGCAGCCTAATCACAGATACGCAGTATTTT	CASSLITDTQYF
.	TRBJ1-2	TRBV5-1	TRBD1	TGCGCCAGCAGCATTAGGACAGGGGGCTATGGCTACACCTTC	CASSIRTGGYGYTF
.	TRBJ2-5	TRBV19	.	TGTGCCAGTAGTAGACAGGGAAGCGGGGAGACCCAGTACTTC	CASSRQGSGETQYF
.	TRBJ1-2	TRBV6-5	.	TGTGCCAGCAGTTACTCCGGTGGCAGGGGAGGGGGCTACACCTTC	CASSYSGGRGGGYTF
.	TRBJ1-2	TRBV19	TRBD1	TGTGCCAGTAGTAGAAGACAGGGGGTTGACTATGGCTACACCTTC	CASSRRQGVDYGYTF
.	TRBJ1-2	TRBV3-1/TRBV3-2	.	TGTGCCAGCAGCCTGACAGTGATAAATGGCTACACCTTC	CASSLTVINGYTF
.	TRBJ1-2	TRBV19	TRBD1	TGTGCCAGTAGTCCGGGACAGGGGAGCTATGGCTACACCTTC	CASSPGQGSYGYTF
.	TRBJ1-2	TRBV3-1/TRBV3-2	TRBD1	TGTGCCAGCAGCCAATGGGTAACAGGGGGCGCCTCCGGCTACACCTTC	CASSQWVTGGASGYTF